This T cell receptor beta chain was profiled in a study of T cells after yellow fever vaccination. The table lists this clonotype with many counts. TCRdb used MiXCR to reprocess the 5' RACE reads, holding one entry per CDR3 protein. This sample yields roughly 310,000 distinct CDR3 sequences, of which around 3.9% are seen a single time; roughly a quarter belongs to the top ten. CDR1 is SQVTM, CDR2 ANQGSEA, per germline. This CDR3 comprises 13 residues. The germline V and J ends were trimmed by 4 bases and 0 bases, with 9 bases remaining between them. This TCR was sampled from a man younger than 35 who received the YFV17D yellow fever vaccine. Specimen: PBMCs, collected on the day of the yellow fever booster vaccination. The V call is TRBV29-1, the J call TRBJ1-1; no definite D call. The CDR3 spells CSVVHSMNTEAFF. The CDR3 DNA is TGCAGCGTTGTACACAGTATGAACACTGAAGCTTTCTTT.